Following are 2 T cell receptor beta chains from one sample sequenced in a study of blood T cell repertoires in COVID-19. Libraries were prepared by immunoSEQ multiplex PCR; TCRdb keeps only in-frame clonotypes and omits some of them. The repertoire holds some 300,000 clones, about 88% seen once, with roughly 13% in the top ten. Material: peripheral blood. The receptors shown here come from a woman in her 70s with COVID-19, enrolled during active disease.

In this sample, this clone turned up once. V gene TRBV2 combines with J gene TRBJ2-7; TRBD1 matches at 8 bases. Germline V gives CDR1 SNHLY, CDR2 FYNNEI. The CDR3 contains 12 residues. Germline trimming cut 7 bases from V and 5 bases from J; bases unmatched to any gene: 4. The CDR3 DNA follows: TGTGCCAGCATCCCGACAGGGGACGAGCAGTACTTC. Amino acids: CASIPTGDEQYF.

J is TRBJ1-1 and V is TRBV5-8, with D possibly matching TRBD1 (6 bases). The CDR3 spans 14 residues. CDR1 SGHTS and CDR2 YDEGEE come from the germline V gene. Deletions cut 0 bases from V and 2 bases from J, with 8 bases between. For the CDR3, the DNA is TGTGCCAGCAGCTTGGGAGGGGGAAACACTGAAGCTTTCTTT. This gives the protein CASSLGGGNTEAFF.